Following are 7 T cell receptor beta chains from one sample sequenced in a study of cytomegalovirus exposure and HLA in healthy donors. Libraries were prepared by immunoSEQ multiplex PCR; TCRdb keeps only in-frame clonotypes and omits some of them. Seen here are roughly 300,000 clones, 87% observed once, and the top ten hold approximately 1.2%. Sequenced sample: PBMCs. The receptor set was obtained from a woman aged 25 to 45 in good health and CMV-seropositive.

The CDR3 bases are TGTGCCAGCAGTTTCCCAGCGGGTAATACGGAGACCCAGTACTTC. This gives the protein CASSFPAGNTETQYF. The chain couples TRBV2 to TRBJ2-5; D is perhaps TRBD2 (6 bases). This CDR3 is built from 15 residues. Trimming pared 5 bases from V and 5 bases from J, leaving 18 bases between. The V gene's germline CDR1 is SNHLY and CDR2 FYNNEI.

The chain recombines TRBV5-1 with TRBJ1-2, with D possibly TRBD1 on 5 matching bases. The CDR3 length is 14 residues. V was trimmed by 5 bases and J by 1 base, leaving 12 bases between them. Germline loops: CDR1 SGHRS, CDR2 YFSETQ. The CDR3 spells CASRQDPVNYGYTF. DNA of the CDR3: TGCGCCAGCAGACAGGATCCTGTTAACTATGGCTACACCTTC.

Here the CDR3 reads CASSTHREGNTEAFF. CDR3 bases: TGTGCCAGCAGCACACACAGGGAGGGAAACACTGAAGCTTTCTTT. The chain combines TRBV9 with TRBJ1-1, with D perhaps TRBD1 (6 bases). This CDR3 is 15 amino acids long. The V gene lost 4 bases and the J gene lost 2 bases, with 15 bases spanning the gap. Per the germline V gene, CDR1 is SGDLS and CDR2 is YYNGEE.

The rearrangement uses TRBV11-2 and TRBJ2-7, with 7 bases aligning to TRBD2. Germline lookup yields CDR1 SGHAT and CDR2 FQNNGV. V was clipped by 1 base and J by 3 bases; unmatched bases: 6. The CDR3 consists of 15 residues. The CDR3 DNA reads as TGTGCCAGCAGCTTAGGGGGAGGGGATGTCTACGAGCAGTACTTC. Amino acid sequence: CASSLGGGDVYEQYF.

This clone was counted only a few times. The chain has TRBV7-2 and TRBJ1-5; the match to TRBD1 covers 9 bases. The V gene end was trimmed by 5 bases and the J gene end by 4 bases; junction bases not matched to a gene: 0. The V gene's germline CDR1 is SGHTA and CDR2 FQGNSA. CDR3 size: 13 residues. The CDR3: CASSGQGNQPQHF. The CDR3 coding sequence is TGTGCCAGCAGCGGACAGGGGAATCAGCCCCAGCATTTT.

The V and J genes are TRBV18 and TRBJ1-2, with D hard to call. Germline V gene data show CDR1 as KGHSH and CDR2 as LQKENI. The V gene lost 0 bases and the J gene lost 3 bases, with 8 bases spanning the gap. The CDR3 is made up of 14 amino acids. The DNA for the CDR3 is TGTGCCAGCTCACCACCAGGTTTCGACTATGGCTACACCTTC. Translating it yields CASSPPGFDYGYTF.

The V call is TRBV6-5, the J call TRBJ2-2, with unresolved D. The germline V gene encodes CDR1 MNHEY and CDR2 SVGAGI. This CDR3 is built from 14 residues. V shed 0 bases and J shed 6 bases, with 8 bases lying between them. The CDR3 nucleotides are TGTGCCAGCAGTTACTCGGGCAGTTCCGGGGAGCTGTTTTTT. This gives the protein CASSYSGSSGELFF.